Described below is a single TCR beta chain sequence and its context. Repertoires were generated with immunoSEQ multiplex PCR, while TCRdb's copy carries only in-frame clones and drops some. This sample carries about 120,000 clones, about 80% of them seen once, and the ten largest clones take approximately 10%. The data were taken from a study of T cell responses to AZD1222 COVID-19 vaccine. This CDR3 spans 15 amino acids. The V and J ends lost 4 bases and 8 bases respectively, with 18 bases between them. Germline V lookup: CDR1 SGHDT, CDR2 YYEEEE. Sequencing was performed on peripheral blood, taken on day 0 of AZD1222 vaccination. The genes are TRBV5-6 and TRBJ1-4, with D possibly matching TRBD1 (5 bases). The receptor was derived from an adult in good health. The CDR3 sequence: CASSGSPSWDEKLFF. The CDR3 region has the DNA TGTGCCAGCAGCGGAAGCCCCAGTTGGGACGAAAAACTGTTTTTT.